This T cell receptor (beta chain) comes out of a study of blood T cell repertoires in COVID-19. Data came from immunoSEQ multiplex PCR; TCRdb stores just in-frame clones and leaves some out. This repertoire shows 150,000 or so clones, 80% to 85% found once; its top ten account for 4%. The CDR3 runs to 15 residues. V lost 6 bases, J lost 1 base, and 6 bases stayed unmatched. CDR1 is SEHNR and CDR2 is FQNEAQ in the germline V gene (reference sequence). The sequence derives from a woman aged 60 to 75 with acute or convalescent COVID-19. V usage is TRBV7-9 and J usage is TRBJ2-3, with 8 bases that match TRBD1. Sequences were obtained from peripheral blood. In nucleotides, the CDR3 is TGTGCCAGCAGTCAGGGGGCTCATCGCACAGATACGCAGTATTTT. It encodes CASSQGAHRTDTQYF. Combining the CDR3 with reference TRBV7-9 and TRBJ2-3 gives the whole variable domain DTGVSQNPRHKITKRGQNVTFRCDPISEHNRLYWYRQTLGQGPEFLTYFQNEAQLEKSRLLSDRFSAERPKGSFSTLEIQRTEQGDSAMYLCASSQGAHRTDTQYFGPGTRLTVL.